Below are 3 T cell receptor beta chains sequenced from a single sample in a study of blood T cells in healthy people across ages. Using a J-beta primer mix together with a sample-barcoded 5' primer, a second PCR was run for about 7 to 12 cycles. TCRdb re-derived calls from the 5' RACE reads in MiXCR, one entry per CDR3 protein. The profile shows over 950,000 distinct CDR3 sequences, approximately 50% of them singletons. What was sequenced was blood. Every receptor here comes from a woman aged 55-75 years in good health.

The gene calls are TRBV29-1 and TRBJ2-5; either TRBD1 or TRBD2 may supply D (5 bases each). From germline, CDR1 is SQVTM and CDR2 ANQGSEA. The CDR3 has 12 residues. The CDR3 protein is CSWGRDEETQYF. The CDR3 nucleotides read TGCAGTTGGGGCAGGGACGAAGAGACCCAGTACTTC.

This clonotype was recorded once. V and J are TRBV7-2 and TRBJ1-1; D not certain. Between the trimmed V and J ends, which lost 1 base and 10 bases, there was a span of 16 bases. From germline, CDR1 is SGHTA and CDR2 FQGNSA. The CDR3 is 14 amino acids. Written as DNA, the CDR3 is TGTGCCAGCAGCTTAGGACATACCACTAGGGCAGCTTTCTTT. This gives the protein CASSLGHTTRAAFF.

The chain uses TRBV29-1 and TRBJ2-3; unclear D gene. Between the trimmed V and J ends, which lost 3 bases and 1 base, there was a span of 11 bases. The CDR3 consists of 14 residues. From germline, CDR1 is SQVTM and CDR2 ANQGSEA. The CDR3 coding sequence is TGCAGCGTTGACGGACGGCCGGGCACAGATACGCAGTATTTT. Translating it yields CSVDGRPGTDTQYF.